A single sample gave rise to the 31 T cell receptor beta chains below, sequenced in a study of beta chain features in type 1 diabetes (dated 2018 in TCRdb). These receptors lack a known antigen. The library was made by the immunoSEQ multiplex PCR assay. The High Capacity cDNA Reverse Transcription Kit was used to reverse transcribe all of the isolated RNA, meaning that expressed TCRB transcripts were what got sequenced. Entries here come from immuneACCESS through TCRdb and include only in-frame sequences with V and J called. Some clones fail to appear in such tables; in the studies checked, an unresolved V gene covers under half of the shortfall, and the cause of the remainder is unknown. The table for this sample lists about 150,000 clones; approximately 7.8% of them were counted only once. The ten biggest clones cover roughly 1% of the sample. The paper's findings and limits, for the study overall: A moderate but significant shortening of TCRB CDR3 length was observed in type 1 diabetes patients in all four CD4+ subsets.

Sequencing was carried out using central memory CD4+ T cells from blood. These receptors all come from a woman in her thirties or forties with type 1 diabetes.

This clone turned up a few times. DNA of the CDR3: TGCAGCCCGGACAGGTTGTATCAGCCCCAGCATTTT. Protein sequence: CSPDRLYQPQHF. The V and J genes are TRBV29-1 and TRBJ1-5, with TRBD1 matching 7 bases. V was clipped by 8 bases and J by 5 bases; unmatched bases: 6. The length of the CDR3 is 12 residues. CDR1 is SQVTM and CDR2 is ANQGSEA in the germline V gene.

This clone was recorded a few times. The rearrangement links TRBV5-1 to TRBJ1-5, with TRBD1 as a possible D gene (5 bases). This CDR3 is built from 15 residues. V lost 2 bases to trimming and J lost 2 bases, with 11 bases between them. Germline CDR1 reads SGHRS; CDR2 reads YFSETQ. CDR3 loop: CASSFSGGGNQPQHF. The CDR3 nucleotides read TGCGCCAGCAGCTTTTCCGGGGGTGGCAATCAGCCCCAGCATTTT. Full variable domain (outside the CDR3, taken from reference TRBV5-1 and TRBJ1-5): KAGVTQTPRYLIKTRGQQVTLSCSPISGHRSVSWYQQTPGQGLQFLFEYFSETQRNKGNFPGRFSGRQFSNSRSEMNVSTLELGDSALYLCASSFSGGGNQPQHFGDGTRLSIL.

This clone was seen only a few times. The V and J genes are TRBV7-9 and TRBJ2-5, with D tentatively TRBD2 (6 bases). The CDR3 spans 14 residues. V lost 5 bases and J lost 1, with 11 bases in between. Germline loops: CDR1 SEHNR, CDR2 FQNEAQ (reference sequence). CDR3 DNA: TGTGCCAGCAGCCCCTTGGGACTCCAAGAGACCCAGTACTTC. This sequence encodes CASSPLGLQETQYF.

This clone has a handful of counts. V gene TRBV2 combines with J gene TRBJ1-5; 7 bases are a match to TRBD1. Germline V CDR1 and CDR2: SNHLY, FYNNEI. The CDR3 totals 14 residues. V shed 5 bases and J 5 bases; nucleotides not matched to a gene: 6. The CDR3, as DNA: TGTGCCAGCAGTACAACAGGGGTGGATCAGCCCCAGCATTTT. Translated: CASSTTGVDQPQHF.

This clone has only a few counts. V gene TRBV6-5 combines with J gene TRBJ2-1; 11 positions agree with TRBD2. Germline V CDR1 and CDR2: MNHEY, SVGAGI. With V trimmed by 4 bases and J by 7 bases, 9 bases remained unmatched. This CDR3 has 16 residues. The CDR3 here is CASSSGGTSGYNEQFF. Written as DNA, the CDR3 is TGTGCCAGCAGTTCGGGAGGGACTAGCGGTTATAATGAGCAGTTCTTC.

This clone has a count of ten or more. V usage is TRBV7-2 and J usage is TRBJ2-2; 8 nucleotides align to TRBD1. The V gene's germline CDR1 is SGHTA and CDR2 FQGNSA. The V segment lost 5 bases and the J segment 4 bases; nucleotides outside the gene matches: 3. This CDR3 is built from 14 residues. The CDR3 sequence: CASSRDRSTGELFF. The CDR3 DNA is TGTGCCAGCAGCCGGGACAGGAGCACCGGGGAGCTGTTTTTT.

This clone was observed a handful of times. This CDR3 is CATAVSGSRHNEQFF. CDR3 bases: TGTGCCACGGCCGTCAGCGGGAGTCGACACAATGAGCAGTTCTTC. The rearrangement links TRBV6-1 to TRBJ2-1; TRBD2 agrees at 8 bases. The V gene's germline CDR1 is MNHNS and CDR2 SASEGT. This CDR3 has 15 amino acids. With V trimmed by 10 bases and J by 5 bases, 13 bases remained unmatched.

This clone was counted between two and nine times. The V and J genes are TRBV18 and TRBJ2-1; no definite D call. The CDR3 sequence is 14 residues long. With 2 bases removed from V and 8 bases from J, the gap between germline ends came to 13 bases. The germline CDR1 and CDR2 sequences are KGHSH and LQKENI. CDR3 amino acids: CASSPSVTFDEQFF. CDR3 in DNA: TGTGCCAGCTCACCATCAGTGACTTTCGATGAGCAGTTCTTC.

This clone occurred a few times. The chain combines TRBV11-1 with TRBJ2-2; TRBD1 agrees at 7 bases. Germline V gives CDR1 SGHAT, CDR2 FQDESV (reference sequence). This CDR3 has 14 amino acids. The V and J ends lost 5 bases and 8 bases, in that order; junction bases with no gene match: 8. The CDR3 coding sequence is TGTGCCAGCAGCAAGACGACAGGGTCAGGGGAGCTGTTTTTT. Its translation: CASSKTTGSGELFF.

This clone was detected a few times. Relative to the germline gene, one junction end is altered; a read error may explain this. The J gene is TRBJ2-7, the V gene TRBV5-4; D is possibly TRBD2 (5 bases). CDR1 is SGHNT and CDR2 is YYREEE in the germline V gene (reference sequence). The CDR3 runs to 13 residues. The CDR3 region has the DNA TGTGCCAGCAGCTTGAATTTATCCGGGGAAAAGAACTTC. Translated: CASSLNLSGEKNF.

This clone was detected a few times. The rearrangement joins TRBV5-1 to TRBJ2-1, with D possibly being TRBD1 (8 bases). The CDR3 length is 17 residues. The V and J ends lost 3 bases and 6 bases respectively, with 22 bases between them. CDR1 is SGHRS, CDR2 YFSETQ, per germline. CDR3 nucleotide sequence: TGCGCCAGCAGCTCCGGACAGGGACTACCAGAAACCAATGAGCAGTTCTTC. Encoded protein: CASSSGQGLPETNEQFF.

This clone was recorded a few times. J is TRBJ1-3 and V is TRBV7-2; 7 bases map to TRBD1. The V gene end was trimmed by 1 base and the J gene end by 2 bases; junction bases not matched to a gene: 5. Germline assignment: CDR1 SGHTA and CDR2 FQGNSA. The CDR3 consists of 16 residues. The chain's CDR3 is CASSLVSTGTGNTIYF. The CDR3 nucleotides are TGTGCCAGCAGCTTAGTGTCGACAGGGACTGGAAACACCATATATTTT. Filled out from reference TRBV7-2 and TRBJ1-3, the complete variable domain reads GAGVSQSPSNKVTEKGKDVELRCDPISGHTALYWYRQSLGQGLEFLIYFQGNSAPDKSGLPSDRFSAERTGGSVSTLTIQRTQQEDSAVYLCASSLVSTGTGNTIYFGEGSWLTVV.

The table lists this clone with a few counts. The chain employs TRBV29-1 and TRBJ2-1; possible D gene TRBD1, 5 bases. V was pared by 2 bases and J by 5 bases, with 13 bases between. The CDR3 is made up of 14 amino acids. Germline V gene sequence: CDR1 SQVTM, CDR2 ANQGSEA. In nucleotides, the CDR3 is TGCAGCGTTGAAAGGTGGGGCGCCGACAATGAGCAGTTCTTC. Translating it yields CSVERWGADNEQFF.

The chain links TRBV7-9 to TRBJ2-7, with 7 bases lining up with TRBD1. CDR1 is SEHNR and CDR2 is FQNEAQ in the germline V gene (reference sequence). CDR3 size: 14 residues. V dropped 6 bases and J dropped 0; count of bases not matched to a gene: 5. The CDR3 here is CASSYRDSSYEQYF. As DNA, the CDR3 is TGTGCCAGCAGTTACCGGGACAGCTCCTACGAGCAGTACTTC. The whole variable domain, remainder taken from reference TRBV7-9 and TRBJ2-7, is DTGVSQNPRHKITKRGQNVTFRCDPISEHNRLYWYRQTLGQGPEFLTYFQNEAQLEKSRLLSDRFSAERPKGSFSTLEIQRTEQGDSAMYLCASSYRDSSYEQYFGPGTRLTVT.

V is TRBV7-8 and J is TRBJ2-3; weak D call: TRBD1 (6 bases). Germline-derived CDR1 and CDR2 are SGHVS and FQNEAQ. The V end lost 5 bases, the J end lost 4 bases, and 13 bases lay between the germline ends. This CDR3 has 14 residues. The CDR3 loop reads CASSPTRQADTQYF. The CDR3 coding sequence is TGTGCCAGCAGCCCCACTCGACAGGCAGATACGCAGTATTTT.

This clone was detected a few times. The chain is built from TRBV14 and TRBJ1-4, with TRBD1 matching over 9 bases. V was clipped by 6 bases and J by 8 bases; unmatched bases: 4. Looked up from germline, CDR1 is SGHDN and CDR2 is FVKESK. This CDR3 contains 13 residues. The CDR3 region is CASRLGTGEKLFF. As DNA, the CDR3 is TGTGCCAGCAGACTCGGGACAGGGGAAAAACTGTTTTTT.

This clone was detected a few times. The chain uses TRBV28 and TRBJ2-3; TRBD1 matches at 7 bases. The CDR3 is 15 residues long. Per the germline V gene, CDR1 is MDHEN and CDR2 is SYDVKM. V lost 5 bases to trimming and J lost 6 bases; unmatched junction nucleotides: 11. As DNA, the CDR3 is TGTGCCAGCAGTAAAGGGGGCGGAGGTGGTGATACGCAGTATTTT. Amino acids: CASSKGGGGGDTQYF.

The V gene is TRBV5-1, the J gene TRBJ1-6, with a possible D match to TRBD1 (5 bases). This CDR3 has 14 residues. The germline V gene has CDR1 SGHRS and CDR2 YFSETQ. The germline V and J ends were trimmed by 2 bases and 7 bases, with 10 bases remaining between them. The DNA of the CDR3 is TGCGCCAGCAGCTTCAGGGTGCGGAATTCACCCCTCCACTTT. Translating it yields CASSFRVRNSPLHF.

The chain is built from TRBV7-2 and TRBJ1-5, with D unclear. Trimming cost V 7 bases and J 0 bases, with 7 bases left between them. The length of the CDR3 is 13 residues. Germline V gene lookup returns CDR1 SGHTA and CDR2 FQGNSA. The CDR3 here is CASKRDSNQPQHF. The CDR3 nucleotides read TGTGCCAGCAAGAGGGATAGCAATCAGCCCCAGCATTTT.

This clone has a handful of counts. The genes are TRBV5-1 and TRBJ2-3; no firm D call. CDR1 is SGHRS, CDR2 YFSETQ, per germline. The CDR3 contains 15 residues. With 1 base removed from V and 2 bases from J, the gap between germline ends came to 11 bases. The DNA for the CDR3 is TGCGCCAGCAGCTTGTTTCTCCTACCCACAGATACGCAGTATTTT. This sequence encodes CASSLFLLPTDTQYF.

Regarding this clone: Other DNA variants within this sample encode the same CDR3. The chain is built from TRBV27 and TRBJ1-6, with TRBD1 matching 9 bases. Germline CDR1 MNHEY, CDR2 SMNVEV (reference sequence). V shed 8 bases, J shed 9 bases, and the junction held 8 bases outside the gene matches. This CDR3 region has 14 residues. The chain's CDR3 is CASRTTGGGSPLHF. For the CDR3, the DNA is TGTGCCAGCCGAACGACAGGGGGAGGTTCACCCCTCCACTTT.

In DNA form, the CDR3 reads TGCAGCGTAAAGGACAGAAATAGCAATCAGCCCCAGCATTTT. Its translation: CSVKDRNSNQPQHF. The V and J genes are TRBV29-1 and TRBJ1-5, with D tentatively TRBD1 (6 bases). The V end was cut by 6 bases, the J end by 0 bases, with 12 bases between. CDR3 size: 14 residues. Germline V CDR1 and CDR2: SQVTM, ANQGSEA.

This chain connects TRBV15 to TRBJ1-3; no firm D call. Trimming left V 0 bases short and J 1 base short, with 7 bases between. Germline V CDR1 and CDR2: LNHNV, YYDKDF (reference sequence). This CDR3 comprises 15 residues. CDR3 amino acids: CATSRDGQSGNTIYF. CDR3 nucleotides: TGTGCCACCAGCAGAGATGGCCAGTCTGGAAACACCATATATTTT. Filled out from reference TRBV15 and TRBJ1-3, the complete variable domain reads DAMVIQNPRYQVTQFGKPVTLSCSQTLNHNVMYWYQQKSSQAPKLLFHYYDKDFNNEADTPDNFQSRRPNTSFCFLDIRSPGLGDTAMYLCATSRDGQSGNTIYFGEGSWLTVV.

This clone was seen only a few times. The rearrangement joins TRBV27 to TRBJ1-2, with 8 bases identical to TRBD1. Germline lookup yields CDR1 MNHEY and CDR2 SMNVEV (reference sequence). The V and J ends lost 7 bases and 5 bases, in that order; junction bases with no gene match: 6. The CDR3 runs 13 residues. The CDR3: CASKKTGEYGYTF. The CDR3 bases are TGTGCCAGCAAAAAGACAGGGGAGTATGGCTACACCTTC.

This sequence joins TRBV9 and TRBJ2-1; a possible D gene is TRBD1 (5 bases). The CDR3 contains 14 residues. Trimming removed 0 bases at V and 6 bases at J, with 10 bases between. CDR1 SGDLS and CDR2 YYNGEE come from the germline V gene. CDR3 protein: CASSVVWGANEQFF. Here the CDR3 DNA reads TGTGCCAGCAGCGTAGTTTGGGGCGCCAATGAGCAGTTCTTC.

V gene TRBV7-9 combines with J gene TRBJ2-7; 7 positions match TRBD1. Germline-derived CDR1 and CDR2 are SEHNR and FQNEAQ (reference sequence). CDR3 length: 14 amino acids. With 5 bases clipped from V and 2 bases from J, the junction kept 6 bases outside the gene matches. The CDR3 region has the DNA TGTGCCAGCAGCGCGACAGGGAACCCCTACGAGCAGTACTTC. The encoded protein is CASSATGNPYEQYF.

This clone has ten or more counts. This sequence joins TRBV7-9 and TRBJ2-5; 8 nucleotides align to TRBD2. V trimming: 3 bases; J trimming: 5 bases; junction bases outside the gene matches: 11. Per the germline V gene, CDR1 is SEHNR and CDR2 is FQNEAQ (reference sequence). This CDR3 comprises 16 residues. The CDR3 sequence is CASSFDPGTRWETQYF. The CDR3 nucleotides read TGTGCCAGCAGCTTTGACCCCGGGACTAGGTGGGAGACCCAGTACTTC.

This clone showed up many times. V and J are TRBV4-3 and TRBJ2-1; D is possibly TRBD1 (5 bases). CDR3 length: 14 residues. CDR1 LGHNA and CDR2 YSLEER come from the germline V gene. Deletions cut 1 base from V and 7 bases from J, with 11 bases between. DNA of the CDR3: TGCGCCAGCAGCCAAGGCCAGGGTGGGAATGAGCAGTTCTTC. Encoded protein: CASSQGQGGNEQFF.

The rearrangement uses TRBV7-2 and TRBJ1-1, with TRBD1 as a possible D gene (5 bases). Germline-derived CDR1 and CDR2 are SGHTA and FQGNSA. This CDR3 is 13 amino acids long. V was shortened by 7 bases and J by 1 base, with 10 bases between the two germline ends. This CDR3 reads CASTLTGNTEAFF. Written as DNA, the CDR3 is TGTGCCAGCACCCTTACAGGGAACACTGAAGCTTTCTTT. The variable domain in full, completed from reference TRBV7-2 and TRBJ1-1, reads GAGVSQSPSNKVTEKGKDVELRCDPISGHTALYWYRQSLGQGLEFLIYFQGNSAPDKSGLPSDRFSAERTGGSVSTLTIQRTQQEDSAVYLCASTLTGNTEAFFGQGTRLTVV.

This clone was counted a few times. The V and J genes are TRBV6-5 and TRBJ1-2, with D possibly being TRBD1 (6 bases). The CDR3 consists of 13 residues. Trimming shortened V by 7 bases and J by 4 bases, and 13 bases separated the two germline ends. Germline V gene data show CDR1 as MNHEY and CDR2 as SVGAGI. CDR3 region: CASTLDSSYGYTF. The CDR3 DNA sequence: TGTGCCAGCACTCTGGACAGTTCCTATGGCTACACCTTC.

A few counts support this clone. The chain links TRBV5-1 to TRBJ2-7, with TRBD1 matching over 7 bases. V lost 4 bases, J lost 0 bases, and 4 bases stayed unmatched. The germline V gene encodes CDR1 SGHRS and CDR2 YFSETQ. There are 14 residues in the CDR3. The CDR3 is CASSPGQNSYEQYF. The CDR3 DNA sequence: TGCGCCAGCAGCCCGGGACAGAACTCCTACGAGCAGTACTTC.